A single sample gave rise to the 25 T cell receptor beta chains below, sequenced in a study of monozygotic twins with inflammatory bowel disease. From the 5' RACE reads, TCRdb lists one entry per CDR3 protein and no DNA. This sample lists 400,000 to 500,000 distinct CDR3 sequences; its ten largest clones have 2% to 2.5%. The sample was blood. These receptors were collected from a human donor with ulcerative colitis or Crohn's disease, or a healthy co-twin of an affected twin (not recorded which).

The chain has TRBV18 and TRBJ2-7. The CDR3 has 14 residues. CDR1 is KGHSH and CDR2 is LQKENI in the germline V gene. The CDR3 protein is CASSLDRSSYDQYF.

The chain has TRBV20-1 and TRBJ1-6. The CDR3 loop spans 14 amino acids. Germline loops: CDR1 DFQATT, CDR2 SNEGSKA (reference sequence). CDR3 loop: CSARDLVGASPLHF.

V is TRBV7-9 and J is TRBJ1-1; TCRdb picks TRBD1, but there is no DNA to check that call. The CDR3 length is 14 residues. Germline-derived CDR1 and CDR2 are SEHNR and FQNEAQ (reference sequence). The CDR3 reads CASSSSTGGFEAFF.

The chain couples TRBV7-3 to TRBJ1-1; TCRdb's D call of TRBD1 is untestable without DNA. The CDR3 runs 14 residues. Per the germline V gene, CDR1 is SGHTA and CDR2 is FQGTGA. The CDR3 region is CASSPGGMDTEAFF.

The chain carries TRBV20-1 and TRBJ2-1. CDR3 length: 13 residues. In germline, CDR1 is DFQATT, CDR2 SNEGSKA (reference sequence). Here the CDR3 reads CSASQNYYNEQFF.

The V gene is TRBV10-2, the J gene TRBJ2-1; TCRdb's assignment of TRBD2 cannot be checked, as there is no DNA. The CDR3 loop spans 16 amino acids. CDR1 WSHSY and CDR2 SAAADI come from the germline V gene. The CDR3 here is CASSEPGLGSYNEQFF.

The chain carries TRBV4-3 and TRBJ2-2; TCRdb returns TRBD1, unconfirmable since there is no DNA. The CDR3 has 18 amino acids. From germline, CDR1 is LGHNA and CDR2 YSLEER. This chain's CDR3 is CASSQGWGQGDGTGELFF.

The gene calls are TRBV7-6 and TRBJ2-7; with no DNA, the TCRdb D assignment of TRBD1 cannot be verified. Germline V gene data show CDR1 as SGHVS and CDR2 as FNYEAQ. The CDR3 has 11 residues. The CDR3 is CASWDGYEQYF. The full variable domain, rest sourced from reference TRBV7-6 and TRBJ2-7, is GAGVSQSPRYKVTKRGQDVALRCDPISGHVSLYWYRQALGQGPEFLTYFNYEAQQDKSGLPNDRFSAERPEGSISTLTIQRTEQRDSAMYRCASWDGYEQYFGPGTRLTVT.

CDR3 loop: CASSLGLGQGFYEQYF. The chain combines TRBV7-2 with TRBJ2-7; TCRdb's D call, TRBD1, is unchecked because there is no DNA. Germline-derived CDR1 and CDR2 are SGHTA and FQGNSA. The CDR3 is 16 residues long.

This chain uses TRBV5-4 with TRBJ2-3; the D gene TCRdb calls, TRBD2, cannot be checked with no DNA. Germline V gives CDR1 SGHNT, CDR2 YYREEE (reference sequence). This CDR3 is 16 amino acids long. CDR3 in amino acids: CASRQSSGRVTDTQYF.

This chain joins TRBV6-1 and TRBJ1-2; absent DNA, TCRdb's TRBD1 call cannot be checked. The germline V gene encodes CDR1 MNHNS and CDR2 SASEGT. CDR3 length: 15 amino acids. The CDR3 here is CASSPGQGASYGYTF.

The gene calls are TRBV7-2 and TRBJ2-3; TCRdb gives TRBD2 as the D gene, but with no DNA this cannot be confirmed. This CDR3 contains 15 residues. Per the germline V gene, CDR1 is SGHTA and CDR2 is FQGNSA. The CDR3 loop is CASGFRLAGADTQYF.

The chain recombines TRBV20-1 with TRBJ2-7; TCRdb's D gene call, TRBD2, goes unchecked for lack of DNA. Germline V gene sequence: CDR1 DFQATT, CDR2 SNEGSKA (reference sequence). The CDR3 covers 14 residues. CDR3: CSASPSGRPREQYF.

V usage is TRBV6-5 and J usage is TRBJ2-2. This CDR3 contains 15 residues. Germline V lookup: CDR1 MNHEY, CDR2 SVGAGI. CDR3 amino acids: CASSYSSTGTGELFF.

The chain is built from TRBV19 and TRBJ1-1; TCRdb designates TRBD1, a call that cannot be tested without DNA. Germline assignment: CDR1 LNHDA and CDR2 SQIVND (reference sequence). The CDR3 length is 12 residues. CDR3 amino acids: CASSDSGNEAFF. Full variable domain (rest looked up from reference TRBV19 and TRBJ1-1): DGGITQSPKYLFRKEGQNVTLSCEQNLNHDAMYWYRQDPGQGLRLIYYSQIVNDFQKGDIAEGYSVSREKKESFPLTVTSAQKNPTAFYLCASSDSGNEAFFGQGTRLTVV.

This CDR3 is CASSPDVSGETQYF. The V and J genes are TRBV7-2 and TRBJ2-5. Germline values: CDR1 SGHTA, CDR2 FQGNSA. This CDR3 spans 14 amino acids. The complete variable domain, with remaining parts taken from reference TRBV7-2 and TRBJ2-5, reads GAGVSQSPSNKVTEKGKDVELRCDPISGHTALYWYRQSLGQGLEFLIYFQGNSAPDKSGLPSDRFSAERTGGSVSTLTIQRTQQEDSAVYLCASSPDVSGETQYFGPGTRLLVL.

CDR3 sequence reads: CASSLGARQVAEQYF. V gene TRBV13 combines with J gene TRBJ2-7; TCRdb reports TRBD1, a call that lacks DNA to check it against. The CDR3 contains 15 residues. The germline CDR1 and CDR2 sequences are PRHDT and FYEKMQ (reference sequence).

This chain links TRBV30 with TRBJ1-6; lacking DNA, the TRBD1 call made by TCRdb goes unchecked. Germline lookup yields CDR1 GTSNPN and CDR2 SVGIG (reference sequence). The CDR3 sequence is 13 residues long. CDR3 sequence reads: CAWKDRLNSPLHF.

The chain's CDR3 is CASSSQTSGRTSTDTQYF. The chain links TRBV27 to TRBJ2-3; lacking DNA, the TRBD2 call made by TCRdb goes unchecked. Germline V gives CDR1 MNHEY, CDR2 SMNVEV (reference sequence). The CDR3 contains 18 residues.

The chain carries TRBV7-2 and TRBJ2-1; TCRdb's D call of TRBD2 is untestable without DNA. This CDR3 has 16 residues. The germline CDR1 and CDR2 sequences are SGHTA and FQGNSA. CDR3 amino acids: CASSVISGSSYNEQFF.

The J gene is TRBJ2-3, the V gene TRBV5-6; TCRdb's assignment of TRBD2 cannot be checked, as there is no DNA. The CDR3 is 15 amino acids. Germline V gene sequence: CDR1 SGHDT, CDR2 YYEEEE. This chain's CDR3 is CASSSPLAPGDTQYF.

Here the CDR3 reads CSASLDPYEQYF. The chain joins TRBV20-1 to TRBJ2-7. Looked up from germline, CDR1 is DFQATT and CDR2 is SNEGSKA (reference sequence). The CDR3 is made up of 12 amino acids.

This rearrangement joins TRBV7-9 to TRBJ1-1; the D call of TRBD1 rests on TCRdb alone, since no DNA is present to check it. Per the germline V gene, CDR1 is SEHNR and CDR2 is FQNEAQ (reference sequence). The CDR3 consists of 16 residues. The CDR3 region is CASSGPGTRLDTEAFF.

V usage is TRBV6-1 and J usage is TRBJ2-3; lacking DNA, the TRBD1 call made by TCRdb goes unchecked. This CDR3 spans 14 amino acids. Germline CDR1 reads MNHNS; CDR2 reads SASEGT. This chain's CDR3 is CASTRGHGTDTQYF.

This CDR3 reads CSVEARLQETQYF. This sequence joins TRBV29-1 and TRBJ2-5; TCRdb designates TRBD2, a call that cannot be tested without DNA. This CDR3 contains 13 residues. From germline, CDR1 is SQVTM and CDR2 ANQGSEA. The complete variable domain, with remaining parts taken from reference TRBV29-1 and TRBJ2-5, reads SAVISQKPSRDICQRGTSLTIQCQVDSQVTMMFWYRQQPGQSLTLIATANQGSEATYESGFVIDKFPISRPNLTFSTLTVSNMSPEDSSIYLCSVEARLQETQYFGPGTRLLVL.